The clone carrying this T cell receptor beta chain showed up just once. This specimen belongs to a study of blood T cell repertoires in COVID-19. Study overall: The United States, Italy and Spain were the sources of the acute and convalescent COVID-19 samples. The analysed material was cDNA or gDNA that came from T cells, B-cell-depleted T cells, or PBMCs.

The CDR3 totals 19 residues. As handled by the study authors: Estimates of nucleated cell counts were drawn from the amplification of reference gene primers. Data came from immunoSEQ multiplex PCR; TCRdb stores just in-frame clones and leaves some out. V and J calls plus clone size are reproduced from that table; the DNA served to infer D and trimming. The sample contains some 260,000 clones, around 90% of which appear only once. The TCR was taken from a woman aged 40 to 50 who had recovered from COVID-19. Sequencing was done on a sample of peripheral blood. V usage is TRBV21-1 and J usage is TRBJ2-1; the D call of TRBD1 is as the table states it, not checked on the DNA. TRBV21-1 is a known pseudogene. For the CDR3, the DNA is TGTGCCAGCAGCAACTCGACACAGGGGGTGGACCCCCCCTACAATGAGCAGTTCTTC. Amino acid sequence: CASSNSTQGVDPPYNEQFF.